A single sample gave rise to the 9 T cell receptor beta chains below, sequenced in a study of Ad26.COV2.S vaccination and SARS-CoV-2 variants. This table comes from immunoSEQ multiplex PCR, and its TCRdb copy is limited to in-frame clones, with some not included. Among fewer than 400,000 clones listed, roughly 90% were seen once. The treatment denotes: 15 to 20 received Ad26.COV2.S at low or high dose, single or two shots; a few received placebo; per-sample allocation not given. Day 63 after the first vaccine or placebo injection was the time point for sampling. Sequenced here: peripheral blood, sampled in a trial of Ad26.COV2.S vaccine versus placebo. The receptors originated from a person aged 18 to 65 who received the Ad26.COV2.S COVID-19 vaccine or a placebo.

The rearrangement joins TRBV24-1 to TRBJ1-5; D not certain. The V end lost 2 bases, the J end lost 3 bases, and 7 bases lay between the germline ends. CDR1 and CDR2 from the germline V gene are KGHDR and SFDVKD. The CDR3 consists of 14 residues. CDR3 in amino acids: CATSDWVDNQPQHF. CDR3 DNA: TGTGCCACCAGTGATTGGGTGGACAATCAGCCCCAGCATTTT.

This clone was recorded once. The chain uses TRBV5-8 and TRBJ1-6; perhaps TRBD1 as D (5 bases). The germline V and J ends were trimmed by 4 bases and 11 bases, with 13 bases remaining between them. This CDR3 contains 13 residues. In germline, CDR1 is SGHTS, CDR2 YDEGEE. CDR3 sequence (DNA): TGTGCCAGCAGCCCCCGGGGGTTTGCACCCCTCCACTTT. Protein sequence: CASSPRGFAPLHF. Looking up the rest from reference TRBV5-8 and TRBJ1-6 gives the full variable domain: EAGVTQSPTHLIKTRGQQATLRCSPISGHTSVYWYQQALGLGLQFLLWYDEGEERNRGNFPPRFSGRQFPNYSSELNVNALELEDSALYLCASSPRGFAPLHFGNGTRLTVT.

The chain carries TRBV11-2 and TRBJ2-5; 7 nucleotides line up with TRBD1. J was trimmed by 3 bases and V by 6 bases; bases with no gene match: 7. CDR1 SGHAT and CDR2 FQNNGV come from the germline V gene. The CDR3 spans 14 residues. This chain's CDR3 is CASRWTGMEETQYF. DNA for the CDR3: TGTGCCAGCAGATGGACAGGAATGGAAGAGACCCAGTACTTC.

V and J are TRBV5-4 and TRBJ1-2; 7 bases match TRBD1. The germline V gene has CDR1 SGHNT and CDR2 YYREEE (reference sequence). This CDR3 is 17 amino acids long. V trimming: 4 bases; J trimming: 0 bases; junction bases outside the gene matches: 12. CDR3 protein: CASSPDRYRGTNYGYTF. As DNA, the CDR3 is TGTGCCAGCAGCCCGGACAGGTACCGAGGGACTAACTATGGCTACACCTTC.

The rearrangement joins TRBV5-1 to TRBJ2-2; 7 nucleotides line up with TRBD2. V lost 6 bases, J lost 6 bases, and 11 bases stayed unmatched. The CDR3 has 15 amino acids. Germline V gene data show CDR1 as SGHRS and CDR2 as YFSETQ. The CDR3 DNA sequence: TGCGCCAGCAAAGGAGCCTCGACTAGCTCCGGGGAGCTGTTTTTT. Protein sequence: CASKGASTSSGELFF.

The chain has TRBV10-3 and TRBJ2-2; 7 nucleotides align to TRBD2. The V gene end was trimmed by 4 bases and the J gene end by 4 bases; junction bases not matched to a gene: 9. This CDR3 has 16 residues. Germline CDR1 reads ENHRY; CDR2 reads SYGVKD. CDR3 sequence: CAISVGWREPTGELFF. DNA for the CDR3: TGTGCCATCAGTGTCGGGTGGCGGGAGCCCACCGGGGAGCTGTTTTTT.

The chain couples TRBV3-1 (or the pseudogene TRBV3-2) to TRBJ2-7; TRBD1 is a possible D gene (5 bases). With 1 base removed from V and 12 bases from J, the gap between germline ends came to 13 bases. The CDR3 is 12 amino acids. Germline values: CDR1 LGHDT, CDR2 YNNKEL (reference sequence). The CDR3 DNA is TGTGCCAGCAGCCAAGTAGGGGCAGGACGGTACTTC. It is translated as CASSQVGAGRYF.

The V call is TRBV30, the J call TRBJ1-4, with 10 nucleotides matching TRBD1. J was trimmed by 8 bases and V by 2 bases; bases with no gene match: 5. CDR1 is GTSNPN, CDR2 SVGIG, per germline (reference sequence). The CDR3 consists of 14 residues. CDR3 sequence reads: CAWSTGQGNEKLFF. The DNA of the CDR3 is TGTGCCTGGAGTACGGGACAGGGGAACGAAAAACTGTTTTTT.

The rearrangement links TRBV2 to TRBJ1-5; possibly TRBD1 for D (6 bases). The germline V gene has CDR1 SNHLY and CDR2 FYNNEI. V was cut by 6 bases and J by 0 bases, with 12 bases left in between. CDR3 size: 15 residues. The CDR3 nucleotides read TGTGCCAGCAGAGGGACACCTAATAGCAATCAGCCCCAGCATTTT. Its translation is CASRGTPNSNQPQHF. The variable domain in full, with the rest retrieved from reference TRBV2 and TRBJ1-5, is EPEVTQTPSHQVTQMGQEVILRCVPISNHLYFYWYRQILGQKVEFLVSFYNNEISEKSEIFDDQFSVERPDGSNFTLKIRSTKLEDSAMYFCASRGTPNSNQPQHFGDGTRLSIL.